Listed here are 21 T cell receptor beta chains from one sample, sequenced in a study of T cells after yellow fever vaccination. TCRdb analysed the 5' RACE reads with MiXCR anew, one entry per CDR3 protein. The repertoire holds 550,000 or so distinct CDR3 sequences, with 15% to 20% as singletons. The source material was PBMCs, sampled 15 days after the yellow fever booster vaccination. These receptors were obtained from a man aged 25-45 years who received the YFV17D yellow fever vaccine.

The chain is built from TRBV5-4 and TRBJ2-5; TRBD2 matches 13 bases. The CDR3 covers 18 residues. J gave up 4 bases and V 2 bases, and 11 bases lay outside the gene matches. The germline CDR1 and CDR2 sequences are SGHNT and YYREEE (reference sequence). CDR3 coding DNA: TGTGCCAGCAGCTTAGGGACTAGCGGGATGGGTATGGGAGAGACCCAGTACTTC. It translates to CASSLGTSGMGMGETQYF.

This clonotype was found once. This chain uses TRBV29-1 with TRBJ2-7; D is unclear. The CDR3 sequence is 12 residues long. V gave up 8 bases and J gave up 1 base, with 12 bases separating them. Germline values: CDR1 SQVTM, CDR2 ANQGSEA. DNA of the CDR3: TGCAGCTGTCGGACGGTATCCTACGAGCAGTACTTC. Protein product: CSCRTVSYEQYF.

CDR3 protein: CASSPDEGTQYF. Written as DNA, the CDR3 is TGTGCCAGCTCACCGGACGAGGGGACCCAGTACTTC. The chain joins TRBV18 to TRBJ2-5; perhaps TRBD2 as D (5 bases). The germline V gene encodes CDR1 KGHSH and CDR2 LQKENI. Trimming removed 3 bases at V and 7 bases at J, with 9 bases between. The CDR3 length is 12 residues.

V and J are TRBV30 and TRBJ2-1; D gene unclear. CDR3 length equals 15 residues. CDR1 is GTSNPN, CDR2 SVGIG, per germline (reference sequence). Trimming took off 3 bases at V and 3 bases at J, with 15 bases between the two ends. CDR3 DNA sequence: TGTGCCTGGAGCCGACCTCAAGGGAACTACAATGAGCAGTTCTTC. Its protein product is CAWSRPQGNYNEQFF.

This chain links TRBV29-1 with TRBJ1-1; TRBD1 matches 10 bases. Germline CDR1 and CDR2: SQVTM and ANQGSEA. V was pared by 6 bases and J by 8 bases, with 9 bases of the junction left unmatched. This CDR3 spans 13 amino acids. CDR3 nucleotide sequence: TGCAGCGTACTGACAGGGGGCGTTTTCGAAGCTTTCTTT. Encoded protein: CSVLTGGVFEAFF.

A few counts support this clonotype. The chain carries TRBV6-2 or TRBV6-3 and TRBJ2-1; 9 bases align to TRBD2. Germline CDR1 reads MNHEY; CDR2 reads SVGEGT. V dropped 10 bases and J dropped 6; count of bases not matched to a gene: 13. The CDR3 totals 15 residues. The CDR3 nucleotides are TGTGCCACCGATCCCGGGACTAGCCCTCCCAATGAGCAGTTCTTC. Encoded protein: CATDPGTSPPNEQFF.

V is TRBV4-2 and J is TRBJ1-5; D perhaps matches TRBD1 (5 bases). The CDR3 is 20 amino acids. Trimming stripped 3 bases from V and 6 bases from J, with 30 bases between. In germline, CDR1 is LGHNA, CDR2 YNFKEQ. The CDR3 region has the DNA TGTGCCAGCAGCCACGCCCCCGGCCTTCCGAGACAGCTTGGGGGTCAGCCCCAGCATTTT. Amino acid sequence: CASSHAPGLPRQLGGQPQHF.

This clonotype was observed at least ten times. The chain employs TRBV25-1 and TRBJ2-3, with D possibly matching TRBD2 (5 bases). The V end was cut by 2 bases, the J end by 3 bases, with 9 bases between. The germline gives CDR1 MGHDK, CDR2 SYGVNS. The CDR3 extends over 14 amino acids. CDR3 DNA: TGTGCCAGCAGTGAAATGGTAGCGACAGATACGCAGTATTTT. Translating gives CASSEMVATDTQYF.

V and J are TRBV12-3 or TRBV12-4 and TRBJ2-4; the match to TRBD2 covers 7 bases. The junction had 3 bases not matched to a gene; V was cut back by 9 bases and J by 7 bases. This CDR3 has 11 residues. Here the CDR3 reads CASTRGNIQYF. In nucleotides, the CDR3 is TGTGCCAGTACGCGGGGGAACATTCAGTACTTC.

V gene TRBV7-2 combines with J gene TRBJ1-2; the D is unclear. The CDR3 length is 14 residues. The germline gives CDR1 SGHTA, CDR2 FQGNSA. The germline V and J ends were trimmed by 0 bases and 4 bases, with 9 bases remaining between them. The chain's CDR3 is CASSLASQSYGYTF. The CDR3 DNA reads TGTGCCAGCAGCTTAGCTAGCCAAAGCTATGGCTACACCTTC.

This clonotype was observed a handful of times. This chain connects TRBV5-1 to TRBJ2-3; TRBD2 matches 11 bases. V shed 1 base and J 5 bases; nucleotides not matched to a gene: 6. The CDR3 runs to 16 residues. Germline assignment: CDR1 SGHRS and CDR2 YFSETQ. The chain's CDR3 is CASSLLAGGIEDTQYF. The CDR3, as DNA: TGCGCCAGCAGCTTGCTAGCGGGAGGAATAGAAGATACGCAGTATTTT. Full variable domain (outside the CDR3, taken from reference TRBV5-1 and TRBJ2-3): KAGVTQTPRYLIKTRGQQVTLSCSPISGHRSVSWYQQTPGQGLQFLFEYFSETQRNKGNFPGRFSGRQFSNSRSEMNVSTLELGDSALYLCASSLLAGGIEDTQYFGPGTRLTVL.

The chain uses TRBV3-1 and TRBJ2-2; the D gene could be TRBD1 or TRBD2 (6 bases each). The CDR3 extends over 15 amino acids. Germline V gene data show CDR1 as LGHDT and CDR2 as YNNKEL (reference sequence). Trimming stripped 5 bases from V and 4 bases from J, with 14 bases between. The CDR3 nucleotides read TGTGCCAGCAGCTGGGCCGGGGGCGGCACCGGGGAGCTGTTTTTT. Encoded protein: CASSWAGGGTGELFF.

The gene calls are TRBV15 and TRBJ1-1; tentative D call: TRBD1 (5 bases). The CDR3 is made up of 15 amino acids. The germline CDR1 and CDR2 sequences are LNHNV and YYDKDF (reference sequence). V lost 2 bases, J lost 3 bases, and 13 bases lay in between. This CDR3 is CATSRNRGAHTEAFF. In DNA, the CDR3 is TGTGCCACCAGCAGAAATCGAGGGGCACACACTGAAGCTTTCTTT.

This clonotype was counted only a few times. This sequence joins TRBV7-9 and TRBJ2-2, with TRBD1 as a possible D gene (5 bases). Germline assignment: CDR1 SEHNR and CDR2 FQNEAQ (reference sequence). The CDR3 has 16 amino acids. V lost 5 bases and J 5 bases, leaving 18 bases between the germline ends. The CDR3 sequence is CASSPGSYQGTGELFF. CDR3 in DNA: TGTGCCAGCAGCCCAGGATCTTACCAGGGAACCGGGGAGCTGTTTTTT.

V usage is TRBV5-1 and J usage is TRBJ2-5; 14 bases are shared with TRBD2. V lost 1 base, J lost 4 bases, and 9 bases stayed unmatched. The CDR3 extends over 18 amino acids. The germline V gene has CDR1 SGHRS and CDR2 YFSETQ. The CDR3 DNA reads TGCGCCAGCAGCTTGTCCGGGACTAGCGGGAGAGGGGTAGAGACCCAGTACTTC. This translates into CASSLSGTSGRGVETQYF.

This clonotype is a singleton in its sample. The J gene is TRBJ2-5, the V gene TRBV5-1; the D gene is possibly TRBD2 (5 bases). V dropped 1 base and J dropped 2 bases, with 12 bases sitting between them. The CDR3 is made up of 15 amino acids. The V gene's germline CDR1 is SGHRS and CDR2 YFSETQ. The CDR3 coding sequence is TGCGCCAGCAGCTTGCTTAGCGCCTTTCAAGAGACCCAGTACTTC. Residues: CASSLLSAFQETQYF.

The table lists this clonotype with a few counts. The chain links TRBV12-3 or TRBV12-4 to TRBJ2-5; D unresolved. This CDR3 is 12 amino acids long. Trimming stripped 0 bases from V and 4 bases from J, with 3 bases between. DNA for the CDR3: TGTGCCAGCAGTTTAGCGCCAGAGACCCAGTACTTC. Translated, it gives CASSLAPETQYF.

Only a few counts were recorded for this clonotype. The CDR3 coding sequence is TGTGCCAGCAGTGCCCGGTCCACCGCGAGTTTGGCTTTCTTT. This gives the protein CASSARSTASLAFF. The gene calls are TRBV7-9 and TRBJ1-1; D is uncertain. The CDR3 is 14 amino acids. V lost 6 bases, J lost 11 bases, and 22 bases lay in between. From germline, CDR1 is SEHNR and CDR2 FQNEAQ (reference sequence).

This clonotype was counted a few times. The V gene is TRBV12-5, the J gene TRBJ2-5, with D unresolved. Trimming cost V 6 bases and J 4 bases, with 6 bases left between them. CDR1 and CDR2 from the germline V gene are LGHNT and FRNRAP. The CDR3 covers 11 residues. CDR3: CASGTVETQYF. CDR3 sequence (DNA): TGTGCTAGTGGCACCGTAGAGACCCAGTACTTC.

In its sample, this clonotype was seen a few times. The chain uses TRBV7-2 and TRBJ2-3; TRBD2 matches at 8 bases. Germline values: CDR1 SGHTA, CDR2 FQGNSA. Losses at the gene ends were 3 bases for V and 0 bases for J; bases not matched to a gene: 5. This CDR3 spans 16 amino acids. In DNA, the CDR3 is TGTGCCAGCAGCTTGGCCGCGGGAGGTAGCACAGATACGCAGTATTTT. This codes for CASSLAAGGSTDTQYF.

This clonotype has a handful of counts. This rearrangement joins TRBV29-1 to TRBJ2-1; 7 nucleotides line up with TRBD1. Trimming took 3 bases from V and 7 from J; bases not matched to a gene: 6. The CDR3 has 13 amino acids. Per the germline V gene, CDR1 is SQVTM and CDR2 is ANQGSEA. The CDR3 reads CSVENDRVNEQFF. The DNA for the CDR3 is TGCAGCGTTGAGAATGACAGGGTTAATGAGCAGTTCTTC.